This T cell receptor beta chain was retrieved from a study of cytomegalovirus exposure and HLA in healthy donors. In the case of this clone: What it binds is unknown.

CDR3 length: 11 residues. Trimming pared 3 bases from V and 13 bases from J, leaving 13 bases between. Germline values: CDR1 SGHRS, CDR2 YFSETQ. Study-wide results and caveats: Analysis performed later found roughly 18,000 TCR beta sequences associated with HLA alleles at 0.05 false discovery rate.

With 60 Vbeta and 13 Jbeta primers, the PCR was carried out. Only in-frame clones appear in the TCRdb table, and some are missing; sequencing was by immunoSEQ multiplex PCR. This sample has about 120,000 clones, with roughly four fifths found just once. The V gene is TRBV5-1, the J gene TRBJ2-5, with D maybe TRBD1 (5 bases). Sequencing used PBMCs. The clonotype was recovered from a man in his forties in good health and CMV-seronegative. The CDR3 protein is CASSSDSRRYF. Written as DNA, the CDR3 is TGCGCCAGCAGCTCCGACAGTCGGCGGTACTTC. The complete variable domain, with remaining parts taken from reference TRBV5-1 and TRBJ2-5, reads KAGVTQTPRYLIKTRGQQVTLSCSPISGHRSVSWYQQTPGQGLQFLFEYFSETQRNKGNFPGRFSGRQFSNSRSEMNVSTLELGDSALYLCASSSDSRRYFGPGTRLLVL.